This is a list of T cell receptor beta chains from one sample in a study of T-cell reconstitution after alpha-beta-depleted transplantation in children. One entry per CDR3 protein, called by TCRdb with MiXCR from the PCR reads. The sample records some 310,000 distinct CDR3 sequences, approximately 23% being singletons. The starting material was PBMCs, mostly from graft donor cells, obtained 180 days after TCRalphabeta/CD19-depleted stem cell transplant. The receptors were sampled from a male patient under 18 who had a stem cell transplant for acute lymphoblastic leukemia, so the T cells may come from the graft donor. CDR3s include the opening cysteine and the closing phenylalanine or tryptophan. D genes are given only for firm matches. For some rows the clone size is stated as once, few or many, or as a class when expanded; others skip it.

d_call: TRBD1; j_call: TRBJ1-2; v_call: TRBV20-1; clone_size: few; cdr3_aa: CSAQQGIDYGYTF; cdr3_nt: TGCAGTGCTCAACAGGGGATAGACTATGGCTACACCTTC
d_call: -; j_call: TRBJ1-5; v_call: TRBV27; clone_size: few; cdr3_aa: CASSYLGRDQPQHF; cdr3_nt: TGTGCCAGCAGCTACCTTGGTAGGGATCAGCCCCAGCATTTT
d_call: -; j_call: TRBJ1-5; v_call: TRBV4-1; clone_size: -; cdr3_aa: CASSQEGQGTQPQHF; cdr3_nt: TGCGCCAGCAGCCAGGAGGGGCAGGGAACCCAGCCCCAGCATTTT
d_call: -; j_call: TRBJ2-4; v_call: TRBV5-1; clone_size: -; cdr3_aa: CASSFGENIQYF; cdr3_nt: TGCGCCAGCAGCTTCGGGGAAAACATTCAGTACTTC
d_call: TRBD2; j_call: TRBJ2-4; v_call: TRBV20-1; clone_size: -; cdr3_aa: CSAGVWAGDQAAPFYIQYF; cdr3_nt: TGCAGTGCCGGCGTATGGGCGGGAGACCAAGCTGCCCCCTTTTACATTCAGTACTTC
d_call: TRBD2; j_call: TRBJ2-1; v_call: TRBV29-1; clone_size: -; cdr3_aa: CSVEMSPFSSGDNEQFF; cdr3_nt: TGCAGCGTTGAGATGTCCCCCTTTTCTAGCGGGGACAATGAGCAGTTCTTC
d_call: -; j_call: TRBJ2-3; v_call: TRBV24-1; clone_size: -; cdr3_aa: CATRSISTDTQYF; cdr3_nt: TGTGCCACCAGGAGTATCTCCACAGATACGCAGTATTTT
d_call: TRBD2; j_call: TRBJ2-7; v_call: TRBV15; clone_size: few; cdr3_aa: CATKAGGSYEQYF; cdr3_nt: TGTGCCACCAAGGCGGGAGGCTCCTACGAGCAGTACTTC
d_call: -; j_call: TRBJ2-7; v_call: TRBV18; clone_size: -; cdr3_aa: CASSPPWPQQNSYEQYF; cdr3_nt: TGTGCCAGCTCACCACCGTGGCCACAACAAAACTCCTACGAGCAGTACTTC
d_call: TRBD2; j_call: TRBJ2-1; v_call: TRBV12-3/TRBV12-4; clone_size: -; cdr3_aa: CASSLAWAGGPGNEQFF; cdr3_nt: TGTGCCAGCAGTTTAGCTTGGGCGGGAGGGCCGGGCAATGAGCAGTTCTTC
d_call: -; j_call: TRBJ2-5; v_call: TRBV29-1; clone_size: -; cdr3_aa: CSVDPGAGEYF; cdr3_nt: TGCAGCGTTGACCCAGGGGCAGGGGAGTACTTC
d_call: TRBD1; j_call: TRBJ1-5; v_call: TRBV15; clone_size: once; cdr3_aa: CATRDPRQGSNQPQHF; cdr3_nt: TGTGCCACCAGGGACCCAAGACAGGGAAGCAATCAGCCCCAGCATTTT
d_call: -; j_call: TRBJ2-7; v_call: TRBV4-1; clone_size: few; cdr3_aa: CASSSRDGPYEQYF; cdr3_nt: TGCGCCAGCAGCAGCCGGGACGGGCCCTACGAGCAGTACTTC
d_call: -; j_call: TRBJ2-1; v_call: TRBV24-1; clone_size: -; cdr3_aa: CATSDTMPDTYNEQFF; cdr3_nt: TGTGCCACCAGTGATACCATGCCTGATACCTACAATGAGCAGTTCTTC
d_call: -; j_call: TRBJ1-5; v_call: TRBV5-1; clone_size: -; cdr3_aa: CASSPRGGFNQPQHF; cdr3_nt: TGCGCCAGCAGCCCAAGGGGGGGATTCAATCAGCCCCAGCATTTT
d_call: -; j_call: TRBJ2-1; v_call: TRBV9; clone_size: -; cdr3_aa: CASSAPGDWSSYNEQFF; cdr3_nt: TGTGCCAGCAGCGCTCCAGGGGACTGGAGCTCCTACAATGAGCAGTTCTTC
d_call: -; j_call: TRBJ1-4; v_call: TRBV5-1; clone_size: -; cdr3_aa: CASRGLTTGHEKLFF; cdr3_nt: TGCGCCAGCAGAGGCCTGACTACCGGACATGAAAAACTGTTTTTT
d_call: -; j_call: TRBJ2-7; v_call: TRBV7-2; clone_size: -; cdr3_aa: CASSLSGTLGGEQYF; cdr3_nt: TGTGCCAGCAGCTTGAGCGGGACCCTAGGGGGGGAGCAGTACTTC
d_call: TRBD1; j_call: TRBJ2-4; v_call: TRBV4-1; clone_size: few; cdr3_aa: CASSQPRQGYKNIQYF; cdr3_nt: TGCGCCAGCAGCCAACCTCGACAGGGTTACAAAAACATTCAGTACTTC
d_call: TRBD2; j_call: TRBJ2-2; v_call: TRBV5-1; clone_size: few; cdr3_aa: CASSLAGGGGELFF; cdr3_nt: TGCGCCAGCAGCTTAGCGGGAGGCGGCGGGGAGCTGTTTTTT
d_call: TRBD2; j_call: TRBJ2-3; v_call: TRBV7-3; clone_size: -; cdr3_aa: CASSPSGLAGGGTDTQYF; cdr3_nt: TGTGCCAGCAGTCCCTCGGGACTAGCGGGAGGAGGCACAGATACGCAGTATTTT
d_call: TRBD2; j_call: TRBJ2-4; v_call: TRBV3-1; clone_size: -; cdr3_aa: CASSQDRGSGTGIQYF; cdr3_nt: TGTGCCAGCAGCCAAGATCGGGGTAGCGGGACGGGCATTCAGTACTTC
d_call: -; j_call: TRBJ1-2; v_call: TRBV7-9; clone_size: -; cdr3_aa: CASSLATEYGYTF; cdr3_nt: TGTGCCAGCAGCTTAGCCACAGAGTATGGCTACACCTTC
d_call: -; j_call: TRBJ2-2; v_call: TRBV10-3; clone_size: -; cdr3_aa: CAFSPDKPGELFF; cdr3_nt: TGTGCCTTCTCCCCGGACAAACCCGGGGAGCTGTTTTTT
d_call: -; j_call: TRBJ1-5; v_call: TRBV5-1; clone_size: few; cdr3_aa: CASSLDLDQPQHF; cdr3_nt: TGCGCCAGCAGCTTGGATCTTGATCAGCCCCAGCATTTT
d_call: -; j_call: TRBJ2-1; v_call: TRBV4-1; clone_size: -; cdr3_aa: CASSPPERGNGAYNEQFF; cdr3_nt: TGCGCCAGCAGCCCCCCCGAGCGCGGAAACGGAGCCTACAATGAGCAGTTCTTC
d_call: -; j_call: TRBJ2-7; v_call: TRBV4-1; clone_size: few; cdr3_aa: CASSQPGDSSYEQYF; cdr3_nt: TGCGCCAGCAGCCAACCTGGCGACAGCTCCTACGAGCAGTACTTC
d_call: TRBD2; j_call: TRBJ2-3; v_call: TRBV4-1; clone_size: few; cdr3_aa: CASSHEDLAGVTQYF; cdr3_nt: TGCGCCAGCAGCCACGAGGATCTAGCGGGGGTCACGCAGTATTTT
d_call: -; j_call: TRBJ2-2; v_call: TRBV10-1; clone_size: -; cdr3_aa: CASSVTGTGELFF; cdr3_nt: TGCGCCAGCAGTGTGACGGGGACCGGGGAGCTGTTTTTT
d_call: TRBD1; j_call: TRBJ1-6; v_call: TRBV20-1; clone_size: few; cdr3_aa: CSARGTVETRNSPLHF; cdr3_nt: TGCAGTGCTAGGGGGACAGTAGAAACAAGGAATTCACCCCTCCACTTT
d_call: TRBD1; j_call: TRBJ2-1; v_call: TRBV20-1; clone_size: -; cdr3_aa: CSAPDRGLHSYNEQFF; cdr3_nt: TGCAGTGCTCCCGACAGGGGCCTCCACTCCTACAATGAGCAGTTCTTC
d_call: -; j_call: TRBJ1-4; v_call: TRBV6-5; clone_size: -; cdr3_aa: CASSYWRQSHGREKLFF; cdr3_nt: TGTGCCAGCAGTTACTGGAGACAGAGTCACGGGCGCGAAAAACTGTTTTTT
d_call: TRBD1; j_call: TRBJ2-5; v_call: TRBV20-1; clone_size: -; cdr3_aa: CSALPGTVMFQETQYF; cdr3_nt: TGCAGTGCCCTCCCGGGGACAGTAATGTTCCAAGAGACCCAGTACTTC
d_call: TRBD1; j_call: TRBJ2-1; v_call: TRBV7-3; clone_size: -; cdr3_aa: CASSRKQGWDNEQFF; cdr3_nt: TGTGCCAGCAGCCGAAAACAGGGGTGGGACAATGAGCAGTTCTTC
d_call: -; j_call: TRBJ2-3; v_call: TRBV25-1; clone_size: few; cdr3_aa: CASSYGYTDTQYF; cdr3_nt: TGTGCCAGCAGTTACGGGTATACAGATACGCAGTATTTT
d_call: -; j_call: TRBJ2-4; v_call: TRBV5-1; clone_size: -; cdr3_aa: CASSHIPGTEGGLNIQYF; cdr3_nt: TGCGCCAGCAGCCACATTCCCGGGACAGAGGGGGGACTAAACATTCAGTACTTC
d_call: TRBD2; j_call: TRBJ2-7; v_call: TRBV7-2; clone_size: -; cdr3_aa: CASSPTSGSPYEQYF; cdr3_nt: TGTGCCAGCTCCCCGACTAGCGGGAGTCCCTACGAGCAGTACTTC
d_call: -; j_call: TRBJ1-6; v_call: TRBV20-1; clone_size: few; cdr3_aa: CSARDSVGSPLHF; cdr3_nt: TGCAGTGCTAGGGACAGTGTAGGGTCACCCCTCCACTTT
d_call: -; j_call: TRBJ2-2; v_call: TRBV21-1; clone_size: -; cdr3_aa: CASRDLAERNTGELFF; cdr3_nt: TGTGCCAGCAGGGATTTAGCGGAAAGGAACACCGGGGAGCTGTTTTTT
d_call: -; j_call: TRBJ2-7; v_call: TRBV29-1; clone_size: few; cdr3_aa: CSVGKPYEQYF; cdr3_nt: TGCAGCGTTGGGAAACCTTACGAGCAGTACTTC
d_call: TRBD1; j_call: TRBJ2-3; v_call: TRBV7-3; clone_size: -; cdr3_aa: CASRALGQGAPDTQYF; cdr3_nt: TGTGCCAGCAGGGCCTTGGGACAGGGGGCCCCCGATACGCAGTATTTT
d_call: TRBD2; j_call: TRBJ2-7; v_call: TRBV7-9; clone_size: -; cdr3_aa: CASTETSGALGEQYF; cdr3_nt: TGTGCCAGCACCGAGACTAGCGGGGCCCTCGGCGAGCAGTACTTC